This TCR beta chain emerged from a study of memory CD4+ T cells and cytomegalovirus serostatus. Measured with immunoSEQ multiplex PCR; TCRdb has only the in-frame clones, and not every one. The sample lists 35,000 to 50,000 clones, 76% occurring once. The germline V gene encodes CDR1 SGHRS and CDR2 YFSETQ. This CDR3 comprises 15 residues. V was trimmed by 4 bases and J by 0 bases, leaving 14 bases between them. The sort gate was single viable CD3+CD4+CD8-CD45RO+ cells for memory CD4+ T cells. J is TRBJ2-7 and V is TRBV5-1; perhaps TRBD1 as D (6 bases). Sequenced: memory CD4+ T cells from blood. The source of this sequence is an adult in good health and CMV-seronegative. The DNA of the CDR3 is TGCGCCAGCAGCCACACGGACAGTGCCTCCTACGAGCAGTACTTC. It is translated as CASSHTDSASYEQYF.